A single sample is the source of the 24 T cell receptor beta chains below, sequenced in a study of shared clonotypes between healthy human individuals. Clones were read by immunoSEQ multiplex PCR, and TCRdb kept only the in-frame ones, dropping some. The sample has around 2.5 million clones; approximately 93% are singletons. Sequenced sample: naive CD4+ T cells from PBMCs. Stated subset: CD45RA+ positively selected. Every receptor here comes from a man younger than 35 in good health. Some clones in this sample may be carry-over from other donors' samples.

The gene calls are TRBV4-1 and TRBJ1-3, with a tentative D call TRBD1 (5 bases). This CDR3 contains 17 residues. V shed 4 bases and J shed 3 bases, with 19 bases lying between them. CDR1 MGHRA and CDR2 YSYEKL come from the germline V gene. This CDR3 is CASSPGTARNYGNTIYF. The CDR3 region has the DNA TGCGCCAGCAGCCCGGGGACGGCCAGGAATTATGGAAACACCATATATTTT.

Of note for this clone: Other DNA sequences in this sample translate to the same CDR3. The CDR3 DNA reads TGTGCCAGCAGCATGGGACTAGCTAACAATGAGCAGTTCTTC. Protein product: CASSMGLANNEQFF. V gene TRBV7-7 combines with J gene TRBJ2-1, with 9 bases that match TRBD2. CDR1 is SSHAT and CDR2 is FNYEAQ in the germline V gene (reference sequence). CDR3 length: 14 residues. J gave up 5 bases and V 5 bases, and 4 bases lay outside the gene matches.

This chain links TRBV7-3 with TRBJ1-1; weak D call: TRBD1 (5 bases). V dropped 5 bases and J dropped 8 bases, with 18 bases sitting between them. Germline V lookup: CDR1 SGHTA, CDR2 FQGTGA. CDR3 length: 14 amino acids. The CDR3 reads CASSIGGFMEEAFF. The CDR3 DNA follows: TGTGCCAGCAGCATTGGGGGGTTTATGGAAGAAGCTTTCTTT.

V and J are TRBV27 and TRBJ2-7, with a weak D call TRBD2 (6 bases). V lost 3 bases and J 0 bases, leaving 9 bases between the germline ends. The CDR3 is 14 amino acids. Germline values: CDR1 MNHEY, CDR2 SMNVEV (reference sequence). Here the CDR3 DNA reads TGTGCCAGCAGTTTCGCGGGAAGCTCCTACGAGCAGTACTTC. Its translation is CASSFAGSSYEQYF.

The gene calls are TRBV6-6 and TRBJ1-2; D is uncertain. Trimming removed 6 bases from V and 4 bases from J, with 12 bases in between. Per the germline V gene, CDR1 is MNHNY and CDR2 is SVGAGI (reference sequence). This CDR3 comprises 13 residues. CDR3 bases: TGTGCCAGCAGCCGTGCCGGGGTCTATGGCTACACCTTC. This gives the protein CASSRAGVYGYTF.

The chain uses TRBV5-8 and TRBJ2-7; D is undetermined. Trimming cost V 4 bases and J 1 base, with 3 bases left between them. Germline CDR1 reads SGHTS; CDR2 reads YDEGEE. This CDR3 spans 11 amino acids. The CDR3 loop reads CASSISYEQYF. The CDR3 DNA reads as TGTGCCAGCAGCATTTCCTACGAGCAGTACTTC.

The genes are TRBV5-1 and TRBJ1-5; no reliable D call. The germline V gene has CDR1 SGHRS and CDR2 YFSETQ. The CDR3 has 14 residues. Trimming cost V 4 bases and J 4 bases, with 12 bases left between them. This chain's CDR3 is CASSEGGWNQPQHF. In DNA form, the CDR3 reads TGCGCCAGCAGCGAAGGAGGTTGGAATCAGCCCCAGCATTTT.

As for this clone: Other DNA sequences in the same sample also yield this CDR3. V usage is TRBV6-6 and J usage is TRBJ1-5; D is ambiguous. The V and J ends lost 2 bases and 4 bases respectively, with 12 bases between them. The V gene's germline CDR1 is MNHNY and CDR2 SVGAGI (reference sequence). This CDR3 is 15 amino acids long. CDR3 nucleotides: TGTGCCAGCAGTTACGTCGGGGTAGGGAATCAGCCCCAGCATTTT. This translates into CASSYVGVGNQPQHF.

This chain joins TRBV9 and TRBJ2-5, with 9 bases matching TRBD2. Losses at the gene ends were 0 bases for V and 2 bases for J; bases not matched to a gene: 5. This CDR3 is 16 amino acids long. Germline V gene data show CDR1 as SGDLS and CDR2 as YYNGEE. Here the CDR3 reads CASSVVPLAGQETQYF. The CDR3, as DNA: TGTGCCAGCAGCGTAGTCCCCCTAGCGGGACAAGAGACCCAGTACTTC.

V gene TRBV11-2 combines with J gene TRBJ1-1; no firm D call. The CDR3 sequence is 14 residues long. Germline V lookup: CDR1 SGHAT, CDR2 FQNNGV. V was trimmed by 0 bases and J by 11 bases, leaving 16 bases between them. The CDR3 loop reads CASSLDTVRPRAFF. Written as DNA, the CDR3 is TGTGCCAGCAGCTTAGATACAGTACGTCCGCGCGCTTTCTTT.

J is TRBJ1-5 and V is TRBV6-6; D unresolved. Germline values: CDR1 MNHNY, CDR2 SVGAGI (reference sequence). V was cut by 5 bases and J by 6 bases, with 5 bases left in between. CDR3 length: 11 residues. The CDR3 DNA is TGTGCCAGCAGTCCCGGTCAGCCCCAGCATTTT. Its protein product is CASSPGQPQHF.

This clone was detected a few times. The rearrangement uses TRBV7-6 and TRBJ1-4; D remains ambiguous. Germline-derived CDR1 and CDR2 are SGHVS and FNYEAQ. The CDR3 covers 13 residues. The V end lost 5 bases, the J end lost 8 bases, and 12 bases lay between the germline ends. CDR3 nucleotide sequence: TGTGCCAGCAGCCCCACAGAGAGAGAAAAACTGTTTTTT. Its protein product is CASSPTEREKLFF.

The chain employs TRBV30 and TRBJ2-1; 7 nucleotides line up with TRBD2. The ends lost 5 bases at V and 0 bases at J; junction bases unmatched: 4. Germline V lookup: CDR1 GTSNPN, CDR2 SVGIG (reference sequence). This CDR3 is 14 amino acids long. CDR3 residues: CAWLRGSSYNEQFF. In DNA, the CDR3 is TGTGCCTGGTTGCGCGGGAGCTCCTACAATGAGCAGTTCTTC.

The CDR3 sequence is CASSLGRNSGYNEQFF. For the CDR3, the DNA is TGCGCCAGCAGCTTGGGGCGGAATAGCGGATACAATGAGCAGTTCTTC. The genes are TRBV5-1 and TRBJ2-1, with D possibly matching TRBD2 (6 bases). The ends were cut back, 0 bases at V and 4 bases at J, with 14 bases in the middle. Germline loops: CDR1 SGHRS, CDR2 YFSETQ. CDR3 length: 16 residues.

V and J are TRBV9 and TRBJ2-3; tentative D call: TRBD2 (5 bases). V dropped 4 bases and J dropped 4 bases, with 10 bases sitting between them. CDR1 is SGDLS and CDR2 is YYNGEE in the germline V gene. This CDR3 is built from 13 residues. In DNA form, the CDR3 reads TGTGCCAGCAGCATCTCAGCGGCAGATACGCAGTATTTT. This sequence encodes CASSISAADTQYF.

Comments on this clone: A read error may produce the germline difference seen at one junction end. The same CDR3 also results from other DNA sequences found in this sample. The chain is built from TRBV7-3 and TRBJ1-1; perhaps TRBD1 as D (5 bases). The CDR3 is made up of 13 amino acids. Germline V gene sequence: CDR1 SGHTA, CDR2 FQGTGA. The CDR3 spells CASSFRQNTEAFF. The CDR3 DNA reads as TGTGCCAGCAGCTTCAGACAGAACACTGAGGCTTTCTTT. The entire variable domain, with the rest obtained from reference TRBV7-3 and TRBJ1-1, is as follows: GAGVSQTPSNKVTEKGKYVELRCDPISGHTALYWYRQSLGQGPEFLIYFQGTGAADDSGLPNDRFFAVRPEGSVSTLKIQRTERGDSAVYLCASSFRQNTEAFFGQGTRLTVV.

On this clone: Mismatch with germline at one junction end may stem from a read error. The genes are TRBV5-6 and TRBJ2-7; D not certain. The CDR3 has 11 amino acids. CDR1 is SGHDT, CDR2 YYEEEE, per germline. In nucleotides, the CDR3 is TGTGCCAGCAGCTTGGCGACGCAGGCGACCTTC. Translation: CASSLATQATF.

This chain connects TRBV18 to TRBJ1-4; TRBD1 is a possible D gene (5 bases). Germline CDR1 KGHSH, CDR2 LQKENI. The CDR3 runs to 16 residues. The V end lost 6 bases, the J end lost 5 bases, and 19 bases lay between the germline ends. The CDR3 reads CASSPTRARENEKLFF. The CDR3 nucleotides read TGTGCCAGCTCCCCGACTCGGGCCAGGGAGAATGAAAAACTGTTTTTT. The full variable domain, its missing parts supplied by reference TRBV18 and TRBJ1-4, is NAGVMQNPRHLVRRRGQEARLRCSPMKGHSHVYWYRQLPEEGLKFMVYLQKENIIDESGMPKERFSAEFPKEGPSILRIQQVVRGDSAAYFCASSPTRARENEKLFFGSGTQLSVL.

The chain employs TRBV18 and TRBJ2-5; TRBD1 agrees at 9 bases. CDR1 is KGHSH and CDR2 is LQKENI in the germline V gene. Trimming cost V 7 bases and J 5 bases; bases outside gene matches: 11. The length of the CDR3 is 15 residues. CDR3 protein: CASLPNRGPGETQYF. The DNA of the CDR3 is TGTGCCAGCTTACCGAACAGGGGGCCGGGTGAGACCCAGTACTTC.

V is TRBV5-1 and J is TRBJ1-2; TRBD1 is a possible D gene (6 bases). V gave up 5 bases and J gave up 0 bases, with 17 bases separating them. The CDR3 has 16 residues. Germline V lookup: CDR1 SGHRS, CDR2 YFSETQ. The CDR3 loop reads CASRTATGLANYGYTF. For the CDR3, the DNA is TGCGCCAGCAGGACCGCTACAGGGCTCGCTAACTATGGCTACACCTTC.

The CDR3 bases are TGCGCCAGCAGCTTGGCCATCGGGGTTGGCGGGGAGCTGTTTTTT. Its protein product is CASSLAIGVGGELFF. The rearrangement joins TRBV5-1 to TRBJ2-2, with D perhaps TRBD2 (5 bases). The germline V and J ends were trimmed by 0 bases and 7 bases, with 13 bases remaining between them. The CDR3 extends over 15 amino acids. Germline V lookup: CDR1 SGHRS, CDR2 YFSETQ.

CDR3 loop: CAIRTSVENEQFF. CDR3 bases: TGTGCCATTAGGACTAGCGTAGAGAATGAGCAGTTCTTC. The chain uses TRBV10-3 and TRBJ2-1; 9 bases fit TRBD2. Germline values: CDR1 ENHRY, CDR2 SYGVKD. Trimming at V came to 9 bases and at J to 7 bases, leaving 7 bases not matched to a gene. The CDR3 has 13 residues.

The rearrangement links TRBV5-1 to TRBJ1-4; 7 bases match TRBD1. Germline-derived CDR1 and CDR2 are SGHRS and YFSETQ. Trimming took 4 bases from V and 12 from J; bases not matched to a gene: 12. This CDR3 has 14 residues. The CDR3: CASSPGTAAGELFF. CDR3 bases: TGCGCCAGCAGCCCCGGGACAGCGGCGGGGGAACTGTTTTTT.

The CDR3 is CASSTTTGGSGNTIYF. The CDR3, as DNA: TGTGCCAGCTCAACAACTACAGGGGGCTCTGGAAACACCATATATTTT. V is TRBV18 and J is TRBJ1-3, with TRBD1 matching 8 bases. The CDR3 runs to 16 residues. Germline V gives CDR1 KGHSH, CDR2 LQKENI. The V gene end was trimmed by 5 bases and the J gene end by 0 bases; junction bases not matched to a gene: 6.